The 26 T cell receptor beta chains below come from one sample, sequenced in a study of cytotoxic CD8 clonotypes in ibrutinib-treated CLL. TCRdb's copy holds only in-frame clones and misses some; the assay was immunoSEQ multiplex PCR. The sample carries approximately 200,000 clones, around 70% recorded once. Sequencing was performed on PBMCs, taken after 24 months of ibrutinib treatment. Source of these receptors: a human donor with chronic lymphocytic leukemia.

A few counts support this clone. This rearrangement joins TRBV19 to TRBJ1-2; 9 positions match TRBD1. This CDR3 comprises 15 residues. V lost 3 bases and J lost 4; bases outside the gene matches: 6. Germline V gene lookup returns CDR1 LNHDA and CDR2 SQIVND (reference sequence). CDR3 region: CASSIRGGQGYGYTF. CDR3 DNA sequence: TGTGCCAGTAGTATTCGTGGGGGACAGGGCTATGGCTACACCTTC.

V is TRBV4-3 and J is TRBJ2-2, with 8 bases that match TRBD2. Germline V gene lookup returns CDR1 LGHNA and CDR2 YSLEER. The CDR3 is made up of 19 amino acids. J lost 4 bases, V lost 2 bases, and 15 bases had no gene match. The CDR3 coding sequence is TGCGCCAGCAGCCAAAACCCCACCCAAGCGGGAGCGGGCACCGGGGAGCTGTTTTTT. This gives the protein CASSQNPTQAGAGTGELFF.

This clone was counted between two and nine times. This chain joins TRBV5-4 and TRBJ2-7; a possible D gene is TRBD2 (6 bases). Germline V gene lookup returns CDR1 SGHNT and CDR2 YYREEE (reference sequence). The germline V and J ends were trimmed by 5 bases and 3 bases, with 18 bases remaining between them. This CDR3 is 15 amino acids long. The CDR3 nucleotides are TGTGCCAGCAGTCGAGGGGTAGCGGACGTCTACGAGCAGTACTTC. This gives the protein CASSRGVADVYEQYF.

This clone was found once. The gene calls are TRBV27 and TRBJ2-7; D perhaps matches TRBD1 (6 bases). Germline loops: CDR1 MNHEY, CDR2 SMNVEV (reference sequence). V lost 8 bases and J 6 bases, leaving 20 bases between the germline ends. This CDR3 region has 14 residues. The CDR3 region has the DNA TGTGCCAGCGGACCTACGAGACAGGTTGGCGAGCAGTACTTC. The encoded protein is CASGPTRQVGEQYF.

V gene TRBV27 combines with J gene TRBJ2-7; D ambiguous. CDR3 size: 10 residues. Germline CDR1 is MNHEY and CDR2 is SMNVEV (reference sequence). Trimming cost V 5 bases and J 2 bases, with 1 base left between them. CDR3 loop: CASSPYEQYF. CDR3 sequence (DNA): TGTGCCAGCAGTCCCTACGAGCAGTACTTC.

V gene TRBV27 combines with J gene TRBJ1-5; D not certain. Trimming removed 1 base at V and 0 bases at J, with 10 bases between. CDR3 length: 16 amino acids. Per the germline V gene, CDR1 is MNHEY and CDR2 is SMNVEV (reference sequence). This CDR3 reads CASSLLAGYSNQPQHF. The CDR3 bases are TGTGCCAGCAGTTTATTGGCGGGGTATAGCAATCAGCCCCAGCATTTT.

CDR3 loop: CASSLTGENTEAFF. CDR3 coding DNA: TGTGCCAGCAGCTTAACCGGGGAAAACACTGAAGCTTTCTTT. V gene TRBV11-2 combines with J gene TRBJ1-1; the D is unclear. Trimming removed 2 bases at V and 2 bases at J, with 9 bases between. Looked up from germline, CDR1 is SGHAT and CDR2 is FQNNGV. The CDR3 runs to 14 residues.

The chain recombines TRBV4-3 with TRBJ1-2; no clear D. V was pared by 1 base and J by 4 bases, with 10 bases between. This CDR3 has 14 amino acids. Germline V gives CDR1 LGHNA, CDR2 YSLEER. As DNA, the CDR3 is TGCGCCAGCAGCCAAGTACCCCAGAGCTATGGCTACACCTTC. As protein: CASSQVPQSYGYTF.

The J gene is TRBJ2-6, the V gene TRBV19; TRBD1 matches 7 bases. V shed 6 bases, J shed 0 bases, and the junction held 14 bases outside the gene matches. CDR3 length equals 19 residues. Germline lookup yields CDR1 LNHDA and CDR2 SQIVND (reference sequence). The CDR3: CASRPTGQLALSGANVLTF. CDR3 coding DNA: TGTGCCAGTAGGCCGACAGGGCAGCTCGCCCTCTCTGGGGCCAACGTCCTGACTTTC.

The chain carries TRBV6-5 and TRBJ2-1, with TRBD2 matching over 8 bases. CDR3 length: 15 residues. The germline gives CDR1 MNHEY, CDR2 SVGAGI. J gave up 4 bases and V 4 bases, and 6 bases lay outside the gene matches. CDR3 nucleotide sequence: TGTGCCAGCAGTTGGATAGCGGGATCGTACAATGAGCAGTTCTTC. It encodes CASSWIAGSYNEQFF.

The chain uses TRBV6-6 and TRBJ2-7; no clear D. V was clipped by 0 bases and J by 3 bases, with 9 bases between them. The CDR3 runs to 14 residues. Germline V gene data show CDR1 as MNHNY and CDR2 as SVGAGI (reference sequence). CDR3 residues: CASSYSNPGYEQYF. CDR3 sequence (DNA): TGTGCCAGCAGTTACTCGAATCCGGGCTACGAGCAGTACTTC.

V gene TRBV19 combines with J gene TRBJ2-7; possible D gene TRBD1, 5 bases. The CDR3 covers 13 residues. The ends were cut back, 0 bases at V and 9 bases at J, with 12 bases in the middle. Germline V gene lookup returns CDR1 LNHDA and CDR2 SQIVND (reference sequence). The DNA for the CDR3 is TGTGCCAGTAGTATAGATGTCTCCACAGGGCAGTACTTC. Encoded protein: CASSIDVSTGQYF.

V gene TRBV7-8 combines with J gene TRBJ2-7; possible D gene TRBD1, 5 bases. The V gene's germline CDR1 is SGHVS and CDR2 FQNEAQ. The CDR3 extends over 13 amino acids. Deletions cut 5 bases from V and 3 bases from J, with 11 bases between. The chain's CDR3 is CASSSIGDYEQYF. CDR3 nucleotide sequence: TGTGCCAGCAGCAGTATAGGGGACTACGAGCAGTACTTC.

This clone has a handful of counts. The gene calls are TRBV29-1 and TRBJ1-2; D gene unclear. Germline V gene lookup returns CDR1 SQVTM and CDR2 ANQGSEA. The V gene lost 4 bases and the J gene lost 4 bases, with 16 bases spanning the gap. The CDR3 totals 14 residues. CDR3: CSVGQSQKSYGYTF. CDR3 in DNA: TGCAGCGTTGGCCAGTCACAGAAATCCTATGGCTACACCTTC.

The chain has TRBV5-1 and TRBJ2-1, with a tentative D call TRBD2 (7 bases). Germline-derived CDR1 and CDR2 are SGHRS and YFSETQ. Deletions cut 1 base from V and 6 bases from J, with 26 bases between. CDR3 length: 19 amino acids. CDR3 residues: CASSLTYSLGGPLSNEQFF. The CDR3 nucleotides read TGCGCCAGCAGCTTGACATATAGCCTGGGGGGGCCGTTAAGCAATGAGCAGTTCTTC.

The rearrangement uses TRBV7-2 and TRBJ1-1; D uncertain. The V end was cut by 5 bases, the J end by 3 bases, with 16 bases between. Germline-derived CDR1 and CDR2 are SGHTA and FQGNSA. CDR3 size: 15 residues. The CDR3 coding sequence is TGTGCCAGCAGCCCTCGGAAGAGCGGGGACACTGAAGCTTTCTTT. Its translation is CASSPRKSGDTEAFF. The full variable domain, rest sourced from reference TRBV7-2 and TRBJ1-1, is GAGVSQSPSNKVTEKGKDVELRCDPISGHTALYWYRQSLGQGLEFLIYFQGNSAPDKSGLPSDRFSAERTGGSVSTLTIQRTQQEDSAVYLCASSPRKSGDTEAFFGQGTRLTVV.

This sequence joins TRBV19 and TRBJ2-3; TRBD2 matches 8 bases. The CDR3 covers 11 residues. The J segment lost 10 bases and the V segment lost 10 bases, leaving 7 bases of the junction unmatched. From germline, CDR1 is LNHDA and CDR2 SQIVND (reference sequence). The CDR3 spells CATTEGLAQYF. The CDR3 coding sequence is TGTGCCACCACAGAGGGACTAGCGCAGTATTTT.

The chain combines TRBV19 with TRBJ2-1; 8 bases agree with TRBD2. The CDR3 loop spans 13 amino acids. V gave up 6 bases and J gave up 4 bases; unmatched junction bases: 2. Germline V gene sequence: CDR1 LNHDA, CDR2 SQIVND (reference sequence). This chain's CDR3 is CASSGRVYNEQFF. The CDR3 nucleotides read TGTGCCAGTAGCGGGAGGGTATACAATGAGCAGTTCTTC.

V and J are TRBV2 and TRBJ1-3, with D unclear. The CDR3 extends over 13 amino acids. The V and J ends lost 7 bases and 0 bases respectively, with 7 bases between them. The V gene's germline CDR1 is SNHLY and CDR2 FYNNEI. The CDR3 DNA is TGTGCCAGCACCAGGAGCTCTGGAAACACCATATATTTT. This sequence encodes CASTRSSGNTIYF.

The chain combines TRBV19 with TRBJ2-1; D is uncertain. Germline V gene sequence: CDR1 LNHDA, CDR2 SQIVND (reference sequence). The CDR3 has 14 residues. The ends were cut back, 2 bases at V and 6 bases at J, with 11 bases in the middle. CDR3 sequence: CASSIMGMGNEQFF. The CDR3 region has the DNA TGTGCCAGTAGTATAATGGGGATGGGCAATGAGCAGTTCTTC.

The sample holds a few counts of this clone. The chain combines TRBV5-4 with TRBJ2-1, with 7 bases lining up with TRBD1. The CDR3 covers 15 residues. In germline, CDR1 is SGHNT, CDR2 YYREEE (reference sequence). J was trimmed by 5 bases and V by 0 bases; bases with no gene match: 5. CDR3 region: CASSLVRGQNNEQFF. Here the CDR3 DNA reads TGTGCCAGCAGCTTGGTTAGGGGGCAAAACAATGAGCAGTTCTTC.

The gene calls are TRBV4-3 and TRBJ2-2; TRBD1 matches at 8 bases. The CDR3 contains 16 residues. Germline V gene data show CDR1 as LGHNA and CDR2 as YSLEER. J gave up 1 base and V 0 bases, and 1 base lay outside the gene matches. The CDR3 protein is CASSQDRGLNTGELFF. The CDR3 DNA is TGCGCCAGCAGCCAAGACAGGGGGCTGAACACCGGGGAGCTGTTTTTT.

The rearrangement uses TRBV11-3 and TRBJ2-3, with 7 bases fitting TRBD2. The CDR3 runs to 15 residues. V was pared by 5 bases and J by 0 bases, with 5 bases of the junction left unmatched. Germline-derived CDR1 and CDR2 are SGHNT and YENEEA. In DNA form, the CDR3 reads TGTGCCAGCAGCCCCGGACTAGGTAGCACAGATACGCAGTATTTT. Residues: CASSPGLGSTDTQYF.

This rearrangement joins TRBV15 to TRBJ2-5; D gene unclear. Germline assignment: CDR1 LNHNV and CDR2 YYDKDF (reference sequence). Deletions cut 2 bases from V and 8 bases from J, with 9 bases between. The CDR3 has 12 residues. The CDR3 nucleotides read TGTGCCACCAGCAGACCTTTCCAAACCCAGTACTTC. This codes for CATSRPFQTQYF.

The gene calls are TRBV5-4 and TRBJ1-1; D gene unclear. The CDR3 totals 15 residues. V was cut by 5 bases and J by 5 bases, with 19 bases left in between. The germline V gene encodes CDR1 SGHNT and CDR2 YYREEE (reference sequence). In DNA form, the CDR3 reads TGTGCCAGCAGGGGTAAGAACACTGTAGGGACTGAAGCTTTCTTT. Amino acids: CASRGKNTVGTEAFF.

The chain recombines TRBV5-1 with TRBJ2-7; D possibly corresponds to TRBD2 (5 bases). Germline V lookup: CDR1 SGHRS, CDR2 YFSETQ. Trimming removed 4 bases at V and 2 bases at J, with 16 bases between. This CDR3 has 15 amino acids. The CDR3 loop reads CASSPLEVSTYEQYF. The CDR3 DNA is TGCGCCAGCAGCCCTCTGGAGGTTTCAACCTACGAGCAGTACTTC.